The rows below give T cell receptor beta chains drawn from one sample of a study of cytomegalovirus exposure and HLA in healthy donors. Using immunoSEQ multiplex PCR, the repertoire was profiled, and TCRdb retains in-frame clones only, with some absent. The sample shows around 140,000 clones, roughly 73% of them seen only once. Sequences were obtained from PBMCs. These receptors originate from a male donor in good health and CMV-seronegative. The CDR3 runs from the conserved cysteine through the conserved F or W. The D gene is left open where the match is weak. Clone size is not always given. Where it is, it says once, few, many or a class for expanded clones.

V gene	clone size	D gene	J gene	CDR3 protein	CDR3 DNA
TRBV7-6	few	TRBD1	TRBJ1-5	CASSLVPGQNNQPQHF	TGTGCCAGCAGCTTAGTTCCGGGACAGAACAATCAGCCCCAGCATTTT
TRBV4-3	-	-	TRBJ1-1	CASSQDRHRVITEAFF	TGCGCCAGCAGCCAAGATCGCCACAGGGTGATTACTGAAGCTTTCTTT
TRBV10-1	-	TRBD2	TRBJ2-1	CASSGTSGVDNEQFF	TGCGCCAGCAGTGGGACTAGCGGGGTGGACAATGAGCAGTTCTTC
TRBV18	once	-	TRBJ2-5	CASSPGHQETQYF	TGTGCCAGCTCACCAGGACATCAAGAGACCCAGTACTTC
TRBV5-1	-	-	TRBJ1-4	CASSPVPGLTTNEKLFF	TGCGCCAGCAGCCCGGTCCCGGGACTAACAACTAATGAAAAACTGTTTTTT
TRBV6-1	once	TRBD2	TRBJ2-3	CASSERPSGGWTDTQYF	TGTGCCAGCAGTGAAAGACCTAGCGGGGGGTGGACAGATACGCAGTATTTT
TRBV5-5	few	TRBD2	TRBJ2-5	CASSLAGRLAGGQETQYF	TGTGCCAGCAGCTTGGCCGGGAGACTAGCGGGAGGTCAAGAGACCCAGTACTTC
TRBV19	-	-	TRBJ2-7	CASMWGYEQYF	TGTGCCAGTATGTGGGGCTACGAGCAGTACTTC
TRBV7-2	-	-	TRBJ2-7	CASSLAHGTYEQYF	TGTGCCAGCAGCTTAGCGCACGGGACCTACGAGCAGTACTTC
TRBV4-1	-	TRBD2	TRBJ2-7	CASSLSGAGVYEQYF	TGCGCCAGCAGCCTTTCGGGAGCGGGGGTCTACGAGCAGTACTTC
TRBV2	-	-	TRBJ2-7	CASSEQGYEQYF	TGTGCCAGCAGTGAACAGGGCTACGAGCAGTACTTC
TRBV30	-	-	TRBJ1-1	CACTVRGVNTEAFF	TGTGCCTGTACAGTCAGGGGTGTGAACACTGAAGCTTTCTTT
TRBV30	-	TRBD1	TRBJ2-2	CASQGVTTGELFF	TGTGCCTCCCAGGGGGTTACCACCGGGGAGCTGTTTTTT
TRBV9	-	TRBD1	TRBJ1-5	CASSVGGQGGQPQHF	TGTGCCAGCAGCGTAGGGGGACAGGGAGGTCAGCCCCAGCATTTT
TRBV5-6	-	TRBD2	TRBJ2-5	CASSRGGLAGGETQYF	TGTGCCAGCAGCCGGGGGGGACTAGCGGGAGGAGAGACCCAGTACTTC
TRBV7-2	-	-	TRBJ1-3	CASSLVGTTGNTIYF	TGTGCCAGCAGCTTAGTCGGGACTACTGGAAACACCATATATTTT
TRBV11-2	few	TRBD2	TRBJ2-1	CASSLSPLQRGGQHEQFF	TGTGCCAGCAGCTTAAGCCCCCTCCAGCGGGGGGGCCAGCATGAGCAGTTCTTC
TRBV13	-	TRBD2	TRBJ2-7	CASSEVVAGVYEQYF	TGTGCCAGCAGCGAGGTGGTAGCGGGGGTCTACGAGCAGTACTTC
TRBV4-1	-	TRBD1	TRBJ1-2	CASSQQPGQGLSNYGYTF	TGCGCCAGCAGCCAACAACCGGGACAGGGGTTGTCGAACTATGGCTACACCTTC
TRBV6-4	-	TRBD2	TRBJ2-2	CASSISGTSDTGELFF	TGTGCCAGCAGCATCTCCGGGACTAGCGACACCGGGGAGCTGTTTTTT
TRBV7-9	-	-	TRBJ2-7	CASSDRGGQYF	TGTGCCAGCAGTGATCGAGGCGGGCAGTACTTC
TRBV15	-	-	TRBJ1-4	CATSRGDRDLFF	TGTGCCACCAGCAGAGGGGATCGGGATCTGTTTTTT
TRBV7-9	-	-	TRBJ1-2	CASSPDSYGYTF	TGTGCCAGCAGCCCAGACTCCTATGGCTACACCTTC
TRBV21-1	-	-	TRBJ1-2	CASNKWGVNYGYTF	TGTGCCAGCAACAAGTGGGGGGTCAACTATGGCTACACCTTC
TRBV10-2	-	TRBD1	TRBJ1-2	CASSPGQRNYGYTF	TGCGCCAGCAGTCCGGGACAGAGAAACTATGGCTACACCTTC
TRBV15	few	-	TRBJ1-2	CATSRANRQDEGGYTF	TGTGCCACCAGCAGGGCCAATCGACAGGACGAGGGCGGCTACACCTTC
TRBV6-5	-	TRBD1	TRBJ1-2	CASSYSSGQGAIGYTF	TGTGCCAGCAGTTACAGCAGTGGACAGGGGGCGATAGGCTACACCTTC
TRBV7-9	-	TRBD2	TRBJ2-5	CASSFSGGQETQYF	TGTGCCAGCAGCTTTAGCGGGGGCCAAGAGACCCAGTACTTC
TRBV21-1	-	-	TRBJ2-7	CASSKGVDGVSSYEQYF	TGTGCCAGCAGCAAAGGGGTTGACGGGGTGAGCTCCTACGAGCAGTACTTC